This TCR beta chain originates from a study of OX40 agonist ivuxolimab in advanced cancers. Study-wide findings and caveats: Clonal expansion by week 6 occurred in CD4+ and CD8+ blood T cells (at 0.1 to 3.0 mg/kg).

The repertoire was sequenced with immunoSEQ multiplex PCR; TCRdb's copy has only in-frame clones and lacks some. Of roughly 70,000 clones in the sample, approximately 86% were seen once. Germline loops: CDR1 SGHTS, CDR2 YDEGEE. The CDR3 covers 12 residues. Losses at the gene ends were 6 bases for V and 5 bases for J; bases not matched to a gene: 2. Of note for this clone: The antigen is undetermined.

This chain uses TRBV5-8 with TRBJ2-5; 9 bases are a match to TRBD2. The material was CD4+ or CD8+ T cells sorted from blood, obtained in a trial of the OX40 agonist ivuxolimab. The sequence derives from an adult with an advanced solid tumor such as melanoma, head and neck, liver or kidney cancer. As DNA, the CDR3 is TGTGCCAGCACCGGACTAGCGGAGACCCAGTACTTC. This sequence encodes CASTGLAETQYF.